This T cell receptor beta chain was captured in a study of T cells after yellow fever vaccination. Points from the study as a whole: A small proportion of clonotypes was detected in both the CD4 and CD8 compartments. In FACS-sorted repertoires, abundant clonotypes from the bulk population could appear as contaminants. Secondary responses were weaker yet peaked faster, day 5 versus 15.

From the 5' RACE reads, TCRdb called clonotypes with MiXCR, one entry per CDR3 protein. In the table there are roughly 320,000 distinct CDR3 sequences, 9.5% to 12% of which are singletons. Germline V gene sequence: CDR1 ENHRY, CDR2 SYGVKD. This CDR3 has 19 residues. V was trimmed by 0 bases and J by 0 bases, leaving 20 bases between them. On this clonotype: Its antigen is unidentified.

The sequencing here drew on CD4+ T cells sorted from PBMCs, taken 45 days after the yellow fever booster vaccination. This rearrangement joins TRBV10-3 to TRBJ1-2; no clear D. The clonotype was recovered from a man aged 18 to 29 who received the YFV17D yellow fever vaccine. The chain's CDR3 is CAISESTHPIRNTNYGYTF. CDR3 bases: TGTGCCATCAGTGAGTCGACCCACCCGATAAGAAACACTAACTATGGCTACACCTTC.